Given below is one T cell receptor beta chain in context. What it binds is not known. Since a far larger clone is one base different, this is likely a read error. MiXCR was run by TCRdb on the reads, yielding one entry per CDR3 protein. Of about 1,100 distinct CDR3 sequences listed, about 20% are singletons. CDR3 length: 13 amino acids. The germline CDR1 and CDR2 sequences are ENHRY and SYGVKD. The data belong to a study of liver allograft versus peripheral blood T cells. Study context: Transplanted livers held T cell receptor repertoires, and these were compared with repertoires in recipients' peripheral blood. Overall study findings and caveats: Inside liver allografts, T cell receptor repertoires reportedly diverged from the repertoires found in peripheral blood.

The source of this sequence is a human patient who had a liver transplant. Some T cells may have originated in the graft donor. This chain links TRBV10-3 with TRBJ1-1; 7 bases are a match to TRBD1. CDR3 bases: TGTGCCATCGCCGGGACAGATAATTCACCCCCCCACTTT. Translated: CAIAGTDNSPPHF.